This T cell receptor (beta chain) was sequenced in a study of blood T cell repertoires in COVID-19 (dated by TCRdb to about 2020). The study in broad terms: Samples covering the acute and convalescent phases of COVID-19 were provided by collaborators in the United States, Italy and Spain. The samples were drawn from two sources: the first 160 participants of the ongoing ImmuneRACE study, and 1,200 or so subjects contributed by 6 global collaborators. The repertoires were released in a freely available public database intended as a resource for research on the immune response to SARS-CoV-2. Where available, HLA class I and class II types were obtained from metadata supplied by the sample provider rather than from assay-based typing. Nearly every sample came with metadata listing a de-identified subject ID, COVID-19 status, age in years and sex. The prospective study material was composed of cDNA or gDNA derived from T cells, B-cell-depleted T cells, or PBMCs. Deeply sampled blood TCRbeta repertoires from subjects exposed to, actively infected with, or recovered from COVID-19 were included in the dataset.

As regards this clone: The clone's antigen remains unknown. No qualities accompany the bases; no much larger clone lies one base away.

Reading from cysteine to phenylalanine, the CDR3 counts 12 amino acids. The DNA shown is the 36-base CDR3, in frame from base 1. V and J are truncated by 8 bases and 0 bases respectively, leaving an intervening sequence of 7 bases. The paper as a whole reports these results and caveats: How much clinical and demographic metadata was included differed by source and by participant, and the metadata was provided uncurated.

Enrolling through a virtual design, the prospective study's participants ranged in age from roughly 18 to 89 years and lived across about two dozen United States geographic areas. In the prospective study, cohorts were assigned on the basis of participant-reported clinical history obtained from a screening survey and a study questionnaire. A participant counted as exposed if, within 2 weeks of entering the study, that participant had been in contact with someone who had a PCR-confirmed or clinician-diagnosed COVID-19 case. In the prospective study, mobile phlebotomists collected whole blood, serum and a nasopharyngeal or oropharyngeal swab from each participant. Prospective study participants could optionally give additional blood draws and questionnaires over an approximately two-month period. Before DNA extraction, blood samples from the prospective study were shipped at room temperature or frozen.

The immunoSEQ Assay, a bias-controlled multiplex PCR, was used to amplify TCRbeta CDR3 regions from genomic DNA. The paper's data handling went like this. The number of nucleated cells in each sample was estimated from the amplification of reference gene primers within the assay. To quantify the absolute abundance of each unique TCRbeta CDR3 rearrangement, sequence reads were collapsed and filtered. For each sample, productive Simpson clonality was calculated as the square root of Simpson's diversity index over productive rearrangements. Sourced from immuneACCESS, this table was stored by TCRdb with only in-frame sequences that have V and J called. A share of the clones is absent; for the studies checked, an unresolved V gene accounts for under half, and the remainder has no known explanation. V and J calls and clone size follow that table, whereas D and trimming were derived from the DNA. Here the sample has approximately 250,000 clones; under 95% occur a single time. The biggest ten clones account for 2.5% to 3% of the sample.

Sequences were obtained from PBMCs or T cells enriched from blood (not recorded which). The TCR sequence derives from a middle-aged man who had been exposed to COVID-19. The chain is encoded by TRBV12-3 or TRBV12-4 joined to TRBJ2-5, with the D gene not clear enough to name. The CDR3 region has the sequence CASGPNQETQYF. The DNA sequence is TGTGCCAGCGGCCCCAACCAAGAGACCCAGTACTTC.